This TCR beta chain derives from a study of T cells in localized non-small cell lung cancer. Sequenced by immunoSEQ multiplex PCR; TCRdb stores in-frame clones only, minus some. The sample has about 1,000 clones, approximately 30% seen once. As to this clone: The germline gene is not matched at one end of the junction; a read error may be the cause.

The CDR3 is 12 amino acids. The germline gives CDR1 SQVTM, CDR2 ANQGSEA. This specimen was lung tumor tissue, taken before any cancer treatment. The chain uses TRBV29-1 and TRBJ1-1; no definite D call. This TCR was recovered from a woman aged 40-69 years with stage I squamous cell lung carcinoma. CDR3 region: CSGEVYGTEAFF. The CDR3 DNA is TGCAGCGGTGAAGTTTATGGCACTGAAGCTTTCTTT.